This T cell receptor beta chain came from a study of blood T cell repertoires in COVID-19 (TCRdb year 2020). Notes on the research overall: The collaborator samples originated in the United States, Italy and Spain and spanned the acute and convalescent phases of COVID-19. The material from the prospective study consisted of cDNA or gDNA derived from T cells, B-cell-depleted T cells, or PBMCs. Deeply sampled blood TCRbeta repertoires from subjects exposed to, actively infected with, or recovered from COVID-19 were included in the dataset. A freely available public database, intended as a resource for researchers studying the immune response to SARS-CoV-2, is where the repertoires were released. The samples were drawn from the first 160 participants of the ongoing ImmuneRACE study and from roughly 1,300 subjects provided by 6 global collaborators. Sample metadata almost always included a de-identified subject ID, COVID-19 status, age in years and sex. Where HLA class I and class II types were available, the types were taken from metadata supplied by the sample provider, not from assay-based typing.

The CDR3 contains 16 residues, cysteine and phenylalanine counted. CDR3 DNA is the only sequence kept; it has 48 bases, read in frame from the first base. V is clipped by 1 base and J by 4 bases, and the sequence between their germline boundaries is 15 bases long. CDR1 and CDR2 were assigned from the germline V gene (reference sequence) as LNHNV and YYDKDF. A second Seattle source provided samples from volunteer blood donors who had recovered from COVID-19. The collaborating institutions used their own protocols to collect whole blood in K2EDTA tubes. For TCRbeta analysis, collaborator samples were shipped as frozen whole blood, as isolated PBMCs, or as DNA extracted from either sample type. Overall study results and their limits: Clinical and demographic metadata were provided uncurated, with the amount varying by source and participant.

The immunoSEQ Assay, a bias-controlled multiplex PCR, was used to amplify TCRbeta CDR3 regions from genomic DNA. Per the source publication's procedure: Nucleated cell counts per sample were estimated from amplification of reference gene primers within the assay. To quantify the absolute abundance of each unique TCRbeta CDR3 rearrangement, sequence reads were collapsed and filtered. For each sample, productive Simpson clonality was calculated by taking the square root of Simpson's diversity index across productive rearrangements. TCRdb limited this immuneACCESS table to in-frame rearrangements with V and J called. A share of clones is missing; checked studies link under half to unresolved V genes, and the rest is unexplained. That table gives V, J and clone size, and the DNA gave D and trimming. The sample table shows roughly 220,000 clones, and around 80% are seen once. The ten biggest clones cover less than 6.5% of the sample.

Worth noting for this clone: What this receptor recognizes is not known. It has no much larger one-base neighbor in the sample; base qualities were not kept.

Sequences were obtained from peripheral blood. This chain joins TRBV15 to TRBJ2-3, with a weak D call of TRBD2 (6 bases match). This TCR derives from an older woman who had recovered from COVID-19. CDR3 region: CATSRGGASDADTQYF. The DNA sequence reads TGTGCCACCAGCAGAGGCGGGGCTAGCGACGCAGATACGCAGTATTTT.